Below are 8 T cell receptor beta chains sequenced from a single sample in a study of control samples from healthy donors and cancer patients. Sequencing used immunoSEQ multiplex PCR; TCRdb keeps in-frame clones, though not all of them. Of 75,000 to 90,000 clones in the sample, over 75% were seen once. Sequences were obtained from blood. The receptors were sampled from a woman in her thirties or forties in good health.

The rearrangement uses TRBV19 and TRBJ1-1, with 7 bases matching TRBD1. Looked up from germline, CDR1 is LNHDA and CDR2 is SQIVND (reference sequence). V shed 4 bases and J 4 bases; nucleotides not matched to a gene: 3. CDR3 length equals 13 residues. Here the CDR3 DNA reads TGTGCCAGTAGTAGGGGGGACAGCACTGAAGCTTTCTTT. Amino acid sequence: CASSRGDSTEAFF.

The chain combines TRBV2 with TRBJ2-3; D is unclear. Trimming left V 2 bases short and J 3 bases short, with 9 bases between. This CDR3 is built from 14 residues. The germline V gene encodes CDR1 SNHLY and CDR2 FYNNEI. The CDR3 here is CASSESGYTDTQYF. The DNA of the CDR3 is TGTGCCAGCAGTGAATCAGGCTATACAGATACGCAGTATTTT.

This chain connects TRBV10-3 to TRBJ1-4; 7 bases agree with TRBD1. CDR3 length: 15 residues. Trimming at V came to 2 bases and at J to 7 bases, leaving 7 bases not matched to a gene. Germline lookup yields CDR1 ENHRY and CDR2 SYGVKD. As DNA, the CDR3 is TGTGCCATCAGTGAGAGACAGGGCGGGGGTGAAAAACTGTTTTTT. Translating it yields CAISERQGGGEKLFF.

This clone is a singleton in its sample. An end of the junction does not agree with germline; a read error may underlie this. The chain joins TRBV2 to TRBJ2-7, with 8 bases that match TRBD2. Germline V gene sequence: CDR1 SNHLY, CDR2 FYNNEI. The CDR3 sequence is 13 residues long. The CDR3 loop reads CASEGRGAYEQYF. The CDR3 DNA follows: TGCGCCAGCGAGGGGCGGGGGGCCTACGAGCAGTACTTC.

With respect to this clone: Different DNA sequences within this sample yield the same CDR3. V usage is TRBV7-2 and J usage is TRBJ1-2; D not resolved. The germline V gene encodes CDR1 SGHTA and CDR2 FQGNSA. The CDR3 length is 14 residues. The V end was cut by 2 bases, the J end by 1 base, with 8 bases between. CDR3: CASSLYIINYGYTF. The DNA of the CDR3 is TGTGCCAGCAGCTTATACATTATTAACTATGGCTACACCTTC.

The chain recombines TRBV2 with TRBJ2-7; a possible D gene is TRBD1 (5 bases). Looked up from germline, CDR1 is SNHLY and CDR2 is FYNNEI. The CDR3 is made up of 14 amino acids. The V and J ends lost 3 bases and 6 bases respectively, with 15 bases between them. Here the CDR3 reads CASSDQGNLSEQYF. The CDR3 bases are TGTGCCAGCAGTGACCAGGGCAACCTTTCCGAGCAGTACTTC.

This clone has only one observation. The chain couples TRBV10-3 to TRBJ2-7; weak D call: TRBD2 (6 bases). This CDR3 has 15 residues. Trimming removed 3 bases from V and 6 bases from J, with 18 bases in between. CDR1 is ENHRY, CDR2 SYGVKD, per germline. DNA of the CDR3: TGTGCCATCAGTGATGGGGTCGGGACGGAGGGCGAGCAGTACTTC. Residues: CAISDGVGTEGEQYF.

This chain joins TRBV5-6 and TRBJ1-1; 7 bases are a match to TRBD1. This CDR3 has 13 residues. Trimming removed 1 base from V and 9 bases from J; junction bases left unmatched: 6. Germline assignment: CDR1 SGHDT and CDR2 YYEEEE. The CDR3 is CASSLSDRAQAFF. CDR3 nucleotides: TGTGCCAGCAGCTTGTCCGACAGGGCCCAAGCTTTCTTT.